This T cell receptor (beta chain) was captured by sequencing in a study of T cells in Graves' hyperthyroidism and ophthalmopathy. This clonotype was counted only a few times. The target antigen is unknown. General study points: Most clonotypes that expanded in the thyroid above 0.001 also showed up in blood. A 13 V-J signature model discriminated ophthalmopathy versus stable hyperthyroidism.

Amplification of TCR beta CDR3 regions used RNA as the template. The HTBI set primed first-round TCR CDR3 RT-PCR. TCRdb re-derived calls from the multiplex PCR reads in MiXCR, one entry per CDR3 protein. Seen here are nearly 600,000 distinct CDR3 sequences, 14% observed once, and the top ten hold roughly 7.7%. Clinical Activity Scores of at least 3, NOSPECS grades of at least 4 and durations under 3 months characterized ophthalmopathy patients. The study left out patients who had uncontrolled infection, other autoimmune disease, pregnancy or lactation. After removal of 5 bases from V and 6 bases from J, the junction contained 6 bases not matched to a gene. Germline V gene lookup returns CDR1 LNHDA and CDR2 SQIVND (reference sequence). The CDR3 contains 14 residues.

Sequenced input: blood. This chain connects TRBV19 to TRBJ2-1; TRBD1 aligns across 8 bases. The clonotype originates from a woman between 18 and 29 years old with Graves' ophthalmopathy. The CDR3 DNA reads as TGTGCCAGTAGTCGAAAAGACAGGGGCAATGAGCAGTTCTTC. Its translation: CASSRKDRGNEQFF.